This TCR beta chain was sequenced during a study of long-term antiretroviral therapy in people with HIV (dated by TCRdb to 2022 to 2024). Study-level background: The earliest samples were collected approximately a decade before the 2015 WHO recommendation for immediate ART, a period when ART was typically delayed until CD4 counts fell. From 30 adults with confirmed HIV infection, the cohort provided approximately 210 cryopreserved PBMC samples, gathered serially across a mean of approximately six years (range 1-12). Eleven of the 30 participants with HIV were female. A retrospective serial study tested whether changes in peripheral blood TRB repertoire composition and diversity were associated with ART initiation and durable HIV suppression. No cross-contamination during QIAcube processing turned up in test extractions that ran a monoclonal T-cell line alongside around 34 polyclonal samples. Paper-wide results and their limitations: Compared with controls, HIV repertoires had narrower CDR3 length ranges, and the network structure pointed to an antigen-experienced repertoire that shifted only slightly toward naive after ART. The repertoire was dominated across all time points by expanded TRB clones identified before ART initiation, although this dominance was seen to fluctuate and to decrease in many PLHIV after ART. The samples were dated from the mid-2000s to the late 2010s, and the ART regimens that were used may be less effective than current ART regimens. No data were available on ART adherence, viral resistance or therapy changes, limiting inferences about post-ART repertoire changes. Limited PBMC availability meant only the TCR beta chain was sequenced, without alpha chain pairing. ART initiation was associated with a significant increase in TRB diversity, but diversity stayed significantly below transplant donor controls even after long-term ART. Because pre-ART samples had limited cell numbers, unsorted PBMC were profiled rather than sorted CD4+ and CD8+ T cells.

The immunoSEQ hsTCRB v3.0 assay was used at survey level resolution to sequence the TRB variable region. A depth of about 40,000-50,000 T-cell genomes per sample was targeted for TRB sequencing. Pooled TRB libraries were sequenced on an Illumina MiSeq with a v3 150-cycle kit. The original pipeline was this. Repertoire analysis was run in R within a reproducible Nextflow workflow that covered QC, data transformation and analysis. LymphoSeq2, an R package for exploring AIRR-Seq data, was used to implement custom analyses. A few samples yielding fewer than 5000 total TRB sequences were excluded, leaving around 200 analyzed HIV repertoires. Among the roughly 180 retained HIV repertoires, 55 to 60 were collected before ART initiation and 120 to 140 after ART initiation. Repertoires were downsampled to 5000 TRB nucleotide sequences, with summary statistics averaged over 100 downsampling iterations. The analysis kept only TRB sequences whose CDR3 regions were at least seven amino acids long. Two measures captured diversity: a Shannon entropy-derived clonality score and the Gini coefficient. Repertoire networks linked the top 5000 CDR3 amino acid sequences whenever two sequences differed by an edit distance of one. GLIPH2 predicted antigen specificity groups and MHC restriction for TRB CDR3 amino acid sequences. To flag known CMV, EBV, HIV or tissue antigen associations, CDR3 amino acid sequences were matched against VDJdb and McPAS-TCR. Pre-ART, post-ART and control groups were compared with Wilcoxon signed-rank tests and Holm-Bonferroni correction. This immuneACCESS table, as held by TCRdb, lists in-frame sequences with V and J called but not all clones. Of the missing ones, under half trace to an unresolved V gene in checked studies; the others have no known cause. That table furnishes V, J and clone size, whereas the DNA furnished D and trimming. Recorded for this sample are about 30,000 clones; nearly 95% of them occurred a single time. Approximately 8.2% of the sample belongs to the ten largest clones.

The trim is 6 bases for V and 0 bases for J, with a gap of 14 bases between the germline ends. The CDR3 spans 15 residues, from the cysteine through the phenylalanine. This entry keeps only the CDR3 DNA: 45 bases, framed from base 1. CDR1 and CDR2, looked up from the germline V gene, are MNHEY and SVGAGI. Participants were included only if at least one PBMC sample before ART initiation and at least two post-ART samples were available. Treatment was received in the United States of America by all participants with HIV. Before DNA extraction, cryopreserved samples containing 1-10 million PBMC were thawed and washed. At the time of the earliest PBMC sample, participants with HIV were aged between roughly 20 and 60 years. Per participant, PBMC samples came from 1-4 timepoints prior to ART initiation and 2-8 timepoints following ART initiation, for a median of 7 samples. Serial HIV viral load, CD4+ T-cell count, ART history and demographic data were obtained for every participant. Genomic DNA was extracted from unsorted PBMC with a Qiagen kit on a QIAcube, processed in batches of 12 samples.

Concerning this clone itself: Its antigen has not been determined. The input lacks base qualities; no much larger clone sits a single base away.

The origin of this receptor is a man under 40 with HIV. The specimen was unsorted PBMCs, collected more than 6 years after starting antiretroviral therapy. Recombination joined TRBV6-5 with TRBJ1-1, with the D gene uncertain. The CDR3 protein: CASSLLPELNTEAFF. Here is the DNA: TGTGCCAGCAGCTTACTGCCGGAATTGAACACTGAAGCTTTCTTT.